The entry below gives a single T cell receptor (beta chain) sequence along with its context. The antigen remains undetermined. The source of the sample is a study of OX40 agonist ivuxolimab in advanced cancers. Across the whole study: Those treated in dose escalation had hepatocellular carcinoma, melanoma, renal cell cancer or head and neck cancer. Study-wide results and caveats: Among the lowest levels of clonal expansion were found in partial responders at 0.1-3.0 mg/kg. Some nonresponders likewise displayed low normalized T-cell clonal expansion.

V lost 0 bases, J lost 6 bases, and 9 bases lay in between. The CDR3 runs to 13 residues. CDR1 is SEHNR, CDR2 FQNEAQ, per germline (reference sequence). Profiled with immunoSEQ multiplex PCR; TCRdb holds only in-frame clones, not every one. The sample contains about 95,000 clones, 89% of which appear only once. The rearrangement links TRBV7-9 to TRBJ2-7, with unresolved D. This clonotype originated in an adult with an advanced solid tumor such as melanoma, head and neck, liver or kidney cancer. This material consisted of CD4+ or CD8+ T cells sorted from blood, taken in a trial of the OX40 agonist ivuxolimab. The CDR3 DNA reads as TGTGCCAGCAGCTTAGCGGGAACGTCCGAGCAGTACTTC. This translates into CASSLAGTSEQYF.